This TCR beta chain derives from a study of CD8 T cells in ankylosing spondylitis. As the method for making TCR beta libraries, quantitative 5'-RACE with molecular barcodes was used. TCRdb called the 5' RACE reads again in MiXCR, with one record for every CDR3 protein. The profile shows 230,000 or so distinct CDR3 sequences, 15% to 20% of them singletons. Points from the study as a whole: What appeared characteristic of ankylosing spondylitis blood was a TCR beta motif of about eight highly homologous variants. Disease-linked clones displayed a CD8+ phenotype and appeared relatively rarely in peripheral blood.

This clonotype appeared a few times. The antigen is not known. The CDR3 length is 16 residues. The germline V gene has CDR1 MDHEN and CDR2 SYDVKM. Trimming took 6 bases from V and 5 from J, leaving 19 bases between them. The chain combines TRBV28 with TRBJ2-2; possible D gene TRBD1, 6 bases. This TCR came from a male donor with ankylosing spondylitis or in good health (not recorded which). The sequenced sample consisted of blood, either unsorted or a sorted T cell fraction (not recorded which). This CDR3 reads CASRARVGGRTGELFF. CDR3 coding DNA: TGTGCCAGCAGAGCCAGGGTAGGGGGACGAACCGGGGAGCTGTTTTTT.